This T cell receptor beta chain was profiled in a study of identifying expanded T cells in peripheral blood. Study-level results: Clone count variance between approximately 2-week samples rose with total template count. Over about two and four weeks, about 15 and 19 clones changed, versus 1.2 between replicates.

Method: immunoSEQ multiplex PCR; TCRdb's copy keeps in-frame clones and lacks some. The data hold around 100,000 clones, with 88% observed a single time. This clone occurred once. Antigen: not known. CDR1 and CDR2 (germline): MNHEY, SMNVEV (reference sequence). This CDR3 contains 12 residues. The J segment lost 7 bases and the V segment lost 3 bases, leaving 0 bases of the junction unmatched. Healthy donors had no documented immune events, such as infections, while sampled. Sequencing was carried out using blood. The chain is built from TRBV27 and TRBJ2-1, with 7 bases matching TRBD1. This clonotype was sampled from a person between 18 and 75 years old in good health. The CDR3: CASSFRGNEQFF. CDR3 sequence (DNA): TGTGCCAGCAGTTTCAGGGGGAATGAGCAGTTCTTC.